This TCR beta chain originates from a study of blood T cell repertoires in COVID-19. Germline V CDR1 and CDR2: SGHNT, YYREEE (reference sequence). V trimming: 4 bases; J trimming: 6 bases; junction bases outside the gene matches: 14. This CDR3 has 17 amino acids. Profiled with immunoSEQ multiplex PCR; TCRdb holds only in-frame clones, not every one. Here the sample spans around 310,000 clones, roughly 90% being singletons. This clonotype originated in a woman aged 45-65 years with active or convalescent COVID-19. The chain is built from TRBV5-4 and TRBJ2-2, with 8 bases fitting TRBD2. Sequencing was carried out using peripheral blood. The CDR3 here is CASSRGGAGGLAGELFF. The CDR3 bases are TGTGCCAGCAGCCGGGGAGGGGCGGGAGGTTTGGCCGGGGAGCTGTTTTTT.